A single sample is the source of the 20 T cell receptor beta chains below, sequenced in a study of T cells in localized non-small cell lung cancer. Method: immunoSEQ multiplex PCR; TCRdb's copy keeps in-frame clones and lacks some. The table has 900 to 1,200 clones, 20% to 25% seen once. Sample: normal lung tissue next to the tumor, taken before any cancer treatment. The receptors were sampled from a male donor at least 60 years old with stage I lung adenocarcinoma.

This clone is deemed medium-sized. This chain connects TRBV6-8 to TRBJ1-3; D remains unclear. The CDR3 covers 16 residues. Looked up from germline, CDR1 is MNHGY and CDR2 is SAAAGT. Trimming pared 0 bases from V and 4 bases from J, leaving 13 bases between. The CDR3 protein is CASSYSAPESGNTIYF. DNA of the CDR3: TGTGCCAGCAGTTACTCGGCCCCGGAATCGGGAAACACCATATATTTT.

This clone ranks as medium-sized. CDR3 amino acids: CASSPGQEKPNYGYTF. The CDR3 region has the DNA TGTGCCAGCAGCCCTGGACAGGAGAAGCCTAACTATGGCTACACCTTC. The J gene is TRBJ1-2, the V gene TRBV11-3, with TRBD1 matching 7 bases. This CDR3 is built from 16 residues. Germline CDR1 is SGHNT and CDR2 is YENEEA. With V trimmed by 5 bases and J by 0 bases, 9 bases remained unmatched.

The rearrangement uses TRBV5-1 and TRBJ1-1; D possibly corresponds to TRBD1 (6 bases). Per germline, CDR1 SGHRS and CDR2 YFSETQ. Trimming took off 4 bases at V and 3 bases at J, with 16 bases between the two ends. The CDR3 extends over 15 amino acids. CDR3 in DNA: TGCGCCAGCAGCCCCTGGGGGGCAGTAGACACTGAAGCTTTCTTT. Protein: CASSPWGAVDTEAFF.

This clone was seen a handful of times. The V call is TRBV29-1, the J call TRBJ1-1, with 8 bases identical to TRBD1. The CDR3 extends over 13 amino acids. V shed 7 bases and J 4 bases; nucleotides not matched to a gene: 8. The germline CDR1 and CDR2 sequences are SQVTM and ANQGSEA. The CDR3 loop reads CSGSFTGGTEAFF. CDR3 nucleotide sequence: TGCAGCGGCTCGTTTACAGGGGGCACTGAAGCTTTCTTT. Using reference TRBV29-1 and TRBJ1-1 for the parts outside the CDR3, the full variable domain is SAVISQKPSRDICQRGTSLTIQCQVDSQVTMMFWYRQQPGQSLTLIATANQGSEATYESGFVIDKFPISRPNLTFSTLTVSNMSPEDSSIYLCSGSFTGGTEAFFGQGTRLTVV.

V gene TRBV30 combines with J gene TRBJ2-7, with a possible D match to TRBD1 (5 bases). This CDR3 is 16 amino acids long. V shed 1 base and J shed 0 bases, with 16 bases lying between them. Germline CDR1 GTSNPN, CDR2 SVGIG (reference sequence). The CDR3 protein is CAWSGEVGVHSYEQYF. The CDR3 nucleotides are TGTGCCTGGAGTGGAGAGGTAGGGGTCCACTCCTACGAGCAGTACTTC.

This clone was recorded a few times. This rearrangement joins TRBV15 to TRBJ2-3; 8 bases map to TRBD1. The V and J ends lost 5 bases and 3 bases, in that order; junction bases with no gene match: 4. This CDR3 has 14 amino acids. CDR1 and CDR2 (germline): LNHNV, YYDKDF (reference sequence). As DNA, the CDR3 is TGTGCCACCAGCCCAGGGGGCTTGACAGATACGCAGTATTTT. The encoded protein is CATSPGGLTDTQYF.

This clone ranks as medium-sized. The chain joins TRBV7-1 to TRBJ2-3, with 8 bases aligning to TRBD2. TRBV7-1 is filed as an ORF, its function uncertain. Germline trimming cut 8 bases from V and 2 bases from J; bases unmatched to any gene: 12. This CDR3 comprises 16 residues. The chain's CDR3 is CASALGTSAITDTQYF. The CDR3 nucleotides are TGTGCCAGCGCCCTAGGGACTAGTGCGATCACAGATACGCAGTATTTT.

The chain couples TRBV5-8 to TRBJ2-2; tentatively, D is TRBD2 (6 bases). CDR3 length: 13 amino acids. The germline gives CDR1 SGHTS, CDR2 YDEGEE. The V and J ends lost 2 bases and 7 bases respectively, with 9 bases between them. DNA of the CDR3: TGTGCCAGCAGCTTCGGGACTTTCGGGGAGCTGTTTTTT. Its translation is CASSFGTFGELFF.

The V call is TRBV30, the J call TRBJ1-1; 7 bases agree with TRBD1. Trimming removed 3 bases from V and 4 bases from J; junction bases left unmatched: 5. The germline V gene has CDR1 GTSNPN and CDR2 SVGIG (reference sequence). The CDR3 loop spans 13 amino acids. Written as DNA, the CDR3 is TGTGCCTGGAGCCGGACAGGCCTCACTGAAGCTTTCTTT. The encoded protein is CAWSRTGLTEAFF.

The CDR3 DNA reads TGCGCCAGCAGCCGTGGGGGGCCGGGGACCGGGGAGCTGTTTTTT. Translating it yields CASSRGGPGTGELFF. V and J are TRBV5-1 and TRBJ2-2, with D possibly called TRBD1 or TRBD2 (6 bases each). V lost 4 bases to trimming and J lost 5 bases, with 15 bases between them. CDR1 is SGHRS and CDR2 is YFSETQ in the germline V gene. This CDR3 spans 15 amino acids.

This clone has more than one count but fewer than ten. The V gene is TRBV9, the J gene TRBJ2-3; the match to TRBD2 covers 13 bases. Germline V gene data show CDR1 as SGDLS and CDR2 as YYNGEE. V was pared by 5 bases and J by 14 bases, with 14 bases of the junction left unmatched. The CDR3 is 15 residues long. In DNA form, the CDR3 reads TGTGCCAGCAGTGTCGGACTAGCGGGGGTGAGCGCAGGGTATTTT. It is translated as CASSVGLAGVSAGYF.

This clone has more than one count but fewer than ten. This sequence joins TRBV2 and TRBJ1-6, with TRBD1 matching over 9 bases. Germline assignment: CDR1 SNHLY and CDR2 FYNNEI. This CDR3 has 14 residues. Trimming took 7 bases from V and 8 from J; bases not matched to a gene: 6. The CDR3 DNA reads as TGTGCCAGCACCGGGACAGGGTTTGATTCACCCCTCCACTTT. Translation gives CASTGTGFDSPLHF.

The V gene is TRBV5-1, the J gene TRBJ2-1; 15 nucleotides match TRBD2. CDR3 length: 14 amino acids. V lost 4 bases, J lost 12 bases, and 5 bases stayed unmatched. The germline V gene has CDR1 SGHRS and CDR2 YFSETQ. The chain's CDR3 is CASSPGLAGGWQFF. The CDR3, as DNA: TGCGCCAGCAGCCCCGGACTAGCGGGGGGGTGGCAGTTCTTC.

This clone was detected only a few times. The chain employs TRBV6-7 and TRBJ2-1; 12 bases line up with TRBD2. TRBV6-7 is identified as an open reading frame with a role that is uncertain. J was trimmed by 6 bases and V by 10 bases; bases with no gene match: 22. The CDR3 loop spans 19 amino acids. CDR3: CANPDGWGVGLAGPNEQFF. The CDR3 bases are TGTGCCAACCCGGATGGGTGGGGGGTCGGACTAGCGGGGCCCAATGAGCAGTTCTTC.

The chain is built from TRBV4-1 and TRBJ2-7; 9 nucleotides line up with TRBD1. The CDR3 sequence is 14 residues long. Germline values: CDR1 MGHRA, CDR2 YSYEKL. After removal of 3 bases from V and 6 bases from J, the junction contained 6 bases not matched to a gene. CDR3 bases: TGCGCCAGCAGCCAGACACAGGACAGGGGCGAGCAGTACTTC. Translated: CASSQTQDRGEQYF.

The gene calls are TRBV16 and TRBJ1-5; unclear D gene. Trimming cost V 2 bases and J 4 bases, with 6 bases left between them. This CDR3 is built from 13 residues. The germline V gene encodes CDR1 KGHSY and CDR2 FQNENV. The CDR3 coding sequence is TGTGCCAGCAGCCAACAAGAGAATCAGCCCCAGCATTTT. This codes for CASSQQENQPQHF.

The chain couples TRBV6-8 to TRBJ1-1, with a weak D call TRBD1 (5 bases). The CDR3 loop spans 12 amino acids. Germline CDR1 reads MNHGY; CDR2 reads SAAAGT. The V and J ends lost 6 bases and 7 bases respectively, with 12 bases between them. The CDR3 coding sequence is TGTGCCAGCAGCCCTACAGGCCATGAAGCTTTCTTT. It codes for CASSPTGHEAFF.

About this clone itself: Additional DNA sequences in this sample encode the identical CDR3. This chain links TRBV28 with TRBJ1-4; D is unresolved. CDR1 is MDHEN and CDR2 is SYDVKM in the germline V gene. The CDR3 covers 14 residues. V was shortened by 5 bases and J by 7 bases, with 14 bases between the two germline ends. In DNA form, the CDR3 reads TGTGCCAGCAGTCCGCGGAGAATAGGTGAAAAACTGTTTTTT. Translating gives CASSPRRIGEKLFF.

V and J are TRBV18 and TRBJ1-1, with a possible D match to TRBD1 (5 bases). V lost 3 bases and J lost 3, with 14 bases in between. CDR1 is KGHSH and CDR2 is LQKENI in the germline V gene. The CDR3 has 15 amino acids. The CDR3 protein is CASSPGSPRDTEAFF. CDR3 in DNA: TGTGCCAGCTCACCTGGATCGCCCAGGGACACTGAAGCTTTCTTT.

This clone showed up just a few times. V gene TRBV19 combines with J gene TRBJ1-1; possible D gene TRBD1, 6 bases. The V gene lost 4 bases and the J gene lost 3 bases, with 12 bases spanning the gap. Germline lookup yields CDR1 LNHDA and CDR2 SQIVND (reference sequence). This CDR3 spans 14 amino acids. The CDR3 sequence is CASSTRGGDTEAFF. Here the CDR3 DNA reads TGTGCCAGTAGTACCAGGGGAGGGGACACTGAAGCTTTCTTT.